Listed here is a single TCR beta chain. What it recognizes is unknown. These data come from a study of graft-versus-host responses after intestinal transplantation. Study information: The recipients all started with anti-thymocyte globulin induction and then took tacrolimus and steroids for approximately 3 years.

Germline CDR1 is SNHLY and CDR2 is FYNNEI. V dropped 6 bases and J dropped 4 bases, with 16 bases sitting between them. CDR3 size: 14 residues. Whole-study findings and limits: Allografts of one patient group, those with graft-donor T cell macrochimerism, had high graft-versus-host to host-versus-graft clonal ratios. Detected in recipient marrow were GvH clones, some of which were first observed in ileum or blood.

Clones were read by immunoSEQ multiplex PCR, and TCRdb kept only the in-frame ones, dropping some. The table includes more than 20,000 clones, 80% to 90% detected once. This receptor was identified in a human patient who received an intestinal transplant, so some T cells may come from the graft donor. V usage is TRBV2 and J usage is TRBJ2-7, with D perhaps TRBD1 (5 bases). The sample in question was PBMCs, obtained 463 days after intestinal transplant. The CDR3 region has the DNA TGTGCCAGCAGGGGGAAAGACAGCCTTTACGAGCAGTACTTC. This encodes CASRGKDSLYEQYF.